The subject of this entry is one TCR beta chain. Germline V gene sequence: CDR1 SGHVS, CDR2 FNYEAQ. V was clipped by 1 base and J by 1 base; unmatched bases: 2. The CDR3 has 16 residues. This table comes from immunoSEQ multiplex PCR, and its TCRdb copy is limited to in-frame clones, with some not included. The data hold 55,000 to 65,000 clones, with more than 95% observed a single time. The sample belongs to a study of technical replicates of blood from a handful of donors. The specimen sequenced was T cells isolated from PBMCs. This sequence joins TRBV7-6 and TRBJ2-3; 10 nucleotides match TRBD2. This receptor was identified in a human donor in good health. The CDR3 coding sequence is TGTGCCAGCAGCTTAGGCCTAGCGGGGGGCACAGATACGCAGTATTTT. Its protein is CASSLGLAGGTDTQYF. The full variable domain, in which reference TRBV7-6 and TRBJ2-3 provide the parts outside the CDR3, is GAGVSQSPRYKVTKRGQDVALRCDPISGHVSLYWYRQALGQGPEFLTYFNYEAQQDKSGLPNDRFSAERPEGSISTLTIQRTEQRDSAMYRCASSLGLAGGTDTQYFGPGTRLTVL.